One and the same sample provided the 23 T cell receptor beta chains below, sequenced in a study of T cell repertoires in cytomegalovirus infection. No antigen has been identified for these receptors. Via MiXCR, TCRdb re-called the reads, giving one row per CDR3 protein. Of about 770,000 distinct CDR3 sequences listed, roughly 28% are singletons. Source: cultured CD8+ T cells from PBMCs, taken from culture after CMV antigen stimulation. These receptors were taken from a human donor in good health (CMV status not recorded). Some clones in this sample may be carry-over from other donors' samples.

This chain joins TRBV27 and TRBJ1-5, with 8 nucleotides matching TRBD1. J was trimmed by 3 bases and V by 7 bases; bases with no gene match: 5. The germline V gene has CDR1 MNHEY and CDR2 SMNVEV (reference sequence). The CDR3 runs to 14 residues. The CDR3 DNA sequence: TGTGCCAGCATGGACAGGGCCTACAATCAGCCCCAGCATTTT. Translating it yields CASMDRAYNQPQHF.

This clonotype appeared a few times. This CDR3 reads CASSPLRTRMDEQFF. CDR3 DNA sequence: TGTGCCAGCAGCCCGCTTAGGACAAGGATGGATGAGCAGTTCTTC. This chain uses TRBV7-6 with TRBJ2-1, with a tentative D call TRBD1 (5 bases). The V gene's germline CDR1 is SGHVS and CDR2 FNYEAQ. The CDR3 runs 15 residues. V lost 5 bases and J lost 8, with 19 bases in between.

The chain recombines TRBV13 with TRBJ2-2, with TRBD1 as a possible D gene (5 bases). Germline V gene lookup returns CDR1 PRHDT and CDR2 FYEKMQ (reference sequence). Deletions cut 10 bases from V and 4 bases from J, with 10 bases between. This CDR3 spans 12 amino acids. CDR3 nucleotides: TGTGCCACCCAGCAGGGCACCGGGGAGCTGTTTTTT. Encoded protein: CATQQGTGELFF.

V usage is TRBV9 and J usage is TRBJ1-1; 8 bases map to TRBD1. The CDR3 contains 15 residues. The V gene's germline CDR1 is SGDLS and CDR2 YYNGEE. J gave up 3 bases and V 3 bases, and 7 bases lay outside the gene matches. The CDR3 nucleotides read TGTGCCAGCAGCGGCCTCGCGACAGGGGACACTGAAGCTTTCTTT. This sequence encodes CASSGLATGDTEAFF.

This clonotype has just a few counts. At one of its ends the junction is not consistent with the germline gene, which may arise from a read error. The rearrangement links TRBV28 to TRBJ2-5; D possibly corresponds to TRBD1 (5 bases). CDR1 MDHEN and CDR2 SYDVKM come from the germline V gene. The CDR3 runs 14 residues. As DNA, the CDR3 is TGTGCCAGCAGCTTATCAGGGATGGGAGAGACCCAGTACTTC. As protein: CASSLSGMGETQYF.

The chain has TRBV5-1 and TRBJ1-2; the D is unclear. V dropped 2 bases and J dropped 7 bases, with 15 bases sitting between them. CDR1 SGHRS and CDR2 YFSETQ come from the germline V gene. This CDR3 contains 14 residues. The CDR3 protein is CASSFYGTASGYTF. The CDR3 coding sequence is TGCGCCAGCAGCTTTTACGGAACGGCGAGTGGCTACACCTTC.

This clonotype was counted ten times or more. The chain carries TRBV7-6 and TRBJ2-1; 10 bases are shared with TRBD1. Germline CDR1 and CDR2: SGHVS and FNYEAQ. The CDR3 extends over 16 amino acids. The J segment lost 4 bases and the V segment lost 1 base, leaving 4 bases of the junction unmatched. The CDR3 DNA sequence: TGTGCCAGCAGCTTAGGGACAGGGGGGGCGTACAATGAGCAGTTCTTC. It is translated as CASSLGTGGAYNEQFF.

This clonotype occurred many times. The chain employs TRBV27 and TRBJ2-1; D is perhaps TRBD1 (6 bases). The CDR3 extends over 14 amino acids. V was shortened by 5 bases and J by 8 bases, with 16 bases between the two germline ends. The V gene's germline CDR1 is MNHEY and CDR2 SMNVEV (reference sequence). Written as DNA, the CDR3 is TGTGCCAGCAGTCTTATACAGGGACCGTATGAGCAGTTCTTC. It specifies CASSLIQGPYEQFF.

The V call is TRBV6-6, the J call TRBJ2-7; TRBD1 matches at 7 bases. With 0 bases clipped from V and 5 bases from J, the junction kept 4 bases outside the gene matches. The CDR3 runs 14 residues. Germline V gene data show CDR1 as MNHNY and CDR2 as SVGAGI (reference sequence). CDR3 DNA: TGTGCCAGCAGTTACTCCAGACAGGGCCACGAGCAGTACGTC. As protein: CASSYSRQGHEQYV.

This clonotype has more than one count but fewer than ten. V usage is TRBV9 and J usage is TRBJ1-2; TRBD1 agrees at 8 bases. In germline, CDR1 is SGDLS, CDR2 YYNGEE. V was pared by 0 bases and J by 4 bases, with 5 bases of the junction left unmatched. The CDR3 length is 15 residues. The CDR3 sequence is CASSVEGQGPYGYTF. For the CDR3, the DNA is TGTGCCAGCAGCGTAGAAGGACAGGGACCCTATGGCTACACCTTC.

The CDR3 DNA reads as TGTGCCAGCAGTCCGTCATGGTCCTATAATTCACCCCTCCACTTT. Its translation is CASSPSWSYNSPLHF. The gene calls are TRBV28 and TRBJ1-6; D call uncertain. There are 15 residues in the CDR3. Germline values: CDR1 MDHEN, CDR2 SYDVKM. V shed 5 bases and J shed 1 base, with 9 bases lying between them.

The chain combines TRBV7-9 with TRBJ1-2, with D hard to call. This CDR3 comprises 16 residues. Trimming shortened V by 1 base and J by 6 bases, and 18 bases separated the two germline ends. Germline CDR1 and CDR2: SEHNR and FQNEAQ (reference sequence). CDR3 nucleotides: TGTGCCAGCAGCTTAGAAACCGCCTGGGGTTTGGATGGCTACACCTTC. Its translation: CASSLETAWGLDGYTF.

V gene TRBV27 combines with J gene TRBJ2-1; D is uncertain. The V end lost 2 bases, the J end lost 0 bases, and 14 bases lay between the germline ends. Germline values: CDR1 MNHEY, CDR2 SMNVEV (reference sequence). The length of the CDR3 is 17 residues. The CDR3 protein is CASSLARYRSSYNEQFF. In DNA form, the CDR3 reads TGTGCCAGCAGTTTAGCCCGCTACAGAAGCTCCTACAATGAGCAGTTCTTC.

The table lists this clonotype with a few counts. CDR3 amino acids: CASSDAGRDEKLFF. The DNA for the CDR3 is TGTGCCAGCAGTGATGCAGGGAGAGATGAAAAACTGTTTTTT. V gene TRBV6-1 combines with J gene TRBJ1-4; a weak D match, TRBD1 (5 bases). Germline V gives CDR1 MNHNS, CDR2 SASEGT. Trimming removed 3 bases from V and 6 bases from J, with 11 bases in between. The CDR3 contains 14 residues.

This clonotype was observed at least ten times. The rearrangement links TRBV7-2 to TRBJ2-2, with 8 bases that match TRBD1. The V gene's germline CDR1 is SGHTA and CDR2 FQGNSA. This CDR3 spans 19 amino acids. V trimming: 7 bases; J trimming: 7 bases; junction bases outside the gene matches: 23. DNA for the CDR3: TGTGCCAGCACCCAGTTGAGCGACCCCGGGACAGGTTGGATCGGGGAGCTGTTTTTT. This codes for CASTQLSDPGTGWIGELFF.

The V and J genes are TRBV7-9 and TRBJ2-1; TRBD1 might be the D (6 bases). The V gene's germline CDR1 is SEHNR and CDR2 FQNEAQ (reference sequence). Trimming pared 5 bases from V and 7 bases from J, leaving 18 bases between. The CDR3 covers 15 residues. CDR3 sequence: CASSTKGRDKNEQFF. The CDR3 DNA sequence: TGTGCCAGCAGCACAAAGGGCAGGGACAAGAATGAGCAGTTCTTC.

This clonotype was seen more than once but under ten times. V usage is TRBV20-1 and J usage is TRBJ2-1; 7 nucleotides align to TRBD1. The CDR3 has 15 amino acids. J lost 6 bases, V lost 4 bases, and 12 bases had no gene match. CDR1 is DFQATT and CDR2 is SNEGSKA in the germline V gene (reference sequence). This CDR3 is CSANPTGLVGNEQFF. For the CDR3, the DNA is TGCAGTGCTAACCCGACAGGGTTGGTAGGCAATGAGCAGTTCTTC.

This clonotype has at least ten counts. The chain couples TRBV12-3 or TRBV12-4 to TRBJ1-1; no reliable D call. Trimming stripped 4 bases from V and 3 bases from J, with 9 bases between. CDR3 size: 13 residues. The CDR3 here is CASSSRGYTEAFF. The CDR3 DNA follows: TGTGCCAGCAGTTCTCGAGGGTACACTGAAGCTTTCTTT.

This clonotype was found a few times. The CDR3 bases are TGTGCCAGCAGTTACTCCGGACAACCCGGGGGGGAGCTGTTTTTT. Amino acid sequence: CASSYSGQPGGELFF. The chain employs TRBV6-2 or TRBV6-3 and TRBJ2-2; a weak D match, TRBD1 (5 bases). V lost 0 bases to trimming and J lost 8 bases, with 13 bases between them. Germline values: CDR1 MNHEY, CDR2 SVGEGT. CDR3 size: 15 residues.

The V call is TRBV20-1, the J call TRBJ1-2; 8 bases fit TRBD1. The CDR3 has 17 residues. Losses at the gene ends were 0 bases for V and 6 bases for J; bases not matched to a gene: 15. Looked up from germline, CDR1 is DFQATT and CDR2 is SNEGSKA (reference sequence). The CDR3 coding sequence is TGCAGTGCTAGAGAGCGGATGGACAGGGCCTTCGTTGATGGCTACACCTTC. Translating it yields CSARERMDRAFVDGYTF.

The rearrangement links TRBV20-1 to TRBJ2-6; no clear D gene. Germline V gives CDR1 DFQATT, CDR2 SNEGSKA (reference sequence). The CDR3 runs to 15 residues. Trimming cost V 0 bases and J 0 bases, with 6 bases left between them. CDR3 coding DNA: TGCAGTGCTAGAGAACAGATCTCTGGGGCCAACGTCCTGACTTTC. This translates into CSAREQISGANVLTF.

As regards this clonotype: A much larger clone differs by one base, so this may be a read error. The chain couples TRBV27 to TRBJ1-5; tentative D call: TRBD1 (5 bases). This CDR3 region has 17 residues. Looked up from germline, CDR1 is MNHEY and CDR2 is SMNVEV (reference sequence). The CDR3 DNA follows: TGTGCCAACAGTCCGACCTACGACAGTGATAGCAATCAGCCCCAGCATTTT. This translates into CANSPTYDSDSNQPQHF.

The rearrangement uses TRBV10-3 and TRBJ2-1; 8 bases map to TRBD2. This CDR3 has 14 residues. Germline trimming cut 6 bases from V and 4 bases from J; bases unmatched to any gene: 5. Germline CDR1 ENHRY, CDR2 SYGVKD. The DNA for the CDR3 is TGTGCCATCAGCCTCGGGGGGGATTACAATGAGCAGTTCTTC. It specifies CAISLGGDYNEQFF.